The sequence of this T cell receptor beta chain was determined in a study of cytomegalovirus exposure and HLA in healthy donors. General study findings and limits: Donor immune exposure was known only as CMV serostatus. Through in vitro validation, a few CMV-associated chains were shown to be specific for CMV antigens. Cytomegalovirus status was reportedly diagnosed by the classifier with high sensitivity and specificity.

This clone came up a few times. The target antigen is unknown. The CDR3 runs 15 residues. V lost 4 bases to trimming and J lost 4 bases; unmatched junction nucleotides: 1. Germline CDR1 and CDR2: MNHNS and SASEGT. Healthy individuals who donated bone marrow served as the donors. PCR primers comprised 60 Vbeta and 13 Jbeta primers. The protocol was immunoSEQ multiplex PCR, while the TCRdb copy is restricted to in-frame clones and leaves out a portion. This sample has about 190,000 clones; just under 80% occur once, and the top ten carry less than 6%. The chain has TRBV6-1 and TRBJ2-3, with 14 bases that match TRBD2. The sample consisted of PBMCs. This sequence originates from a woman in her 30s in good health and CMV-seropositive. The CDR3 protein is CASSGLAGGPDTQYF. CDR3 in DNA: TGTGCCAGCAGTGGACTAGCGGGAGGGCCAGATACGCAGTATTTT.